Listed here are 26 T cell receptor beta chains from one sample, sequenced in a study of shared clonotypes between healthy human individuals. The assay was immunoSEQ multiplex PCR, and TCRdb's table has in-frame clones only and misses some. This table holds around 2,100,000 clones, about 95% found once. CD45RO-negative, CCR7-positively selected cells formed the naive CD8 fraction, excluding terminally differentiated effector memory CD45RA+ cells. The sample was naive CD8+ T cells sorted from blood. Source of these receptors: a young man in good health.

This chain joins TRBV27 and TRBJ1-1; 9 bases match TRBD1. The CDR3 runs to 16 residues. Germline V gene lookup returns CDR1 MNHEY and CDR2 SMNVEV (reference sequence). J gave up 8 bases and V 6 bases, and 16 bases lay outside the gene matches. The CDR3 nucleotides read TGTGCCAGCAGCTTAGATAGAAATTACAGGGGGCTCGAAGCTTTCTTT. Translating it yields CASSLDRNYRGLEAFF.

V and J are TRBV27 and TRBJ2-5; 7 bases align to TRBD1. Germline V gene sequence: CDR1 MNHEY, CDR2 SMNVEV (reference sequence). The length of the CDR3 is 13 residues. Trimming took 5 bases from V and 4 from J; bases not matched to a gene: 4. CDR3 in DNA: TGTGCCAGCAGTCCGGGACAGTTAGAGACCCAGTACTTC. It specifies CASSPGQLETQYF.

The gene calls are TRBV5-5 and TRBJ2-7, with 9 positions matching TRBD1. The CDR3 runs to 16 residues. Germline loops: CDR1 SGHKS, CDR2 YYEKEE (reference sequence). Losses at the gene ends were 4 bases for V and 4 bases for J; bases not matched to a gene: 12. Here the CDR3 reads CASSTTGGEPLYEQYF. In nucleotides, the CDR3 is TGTGCCAGCAGCACAACAGGGGGCGAACCGTTGTACGAGCAGTACTTC.

V usage is TRBV27 and J usage is TRBJ2-1; 8 nucleotides agree with TRBD2. The J segment lost 1 base and the V segment lost 6 bases, leaving 5 bases of the junction unmatched. CDR3 length: 15 amino acids. The germline CDR1 and CDR2 sequences are MNHEY and SMNVEV (reference sequence). The CDR3 protein is CASSRAGASYNEQFF. The CDR3 region has the DNA TGTGCCAGCAGCCGAGCGGGGGCGTCCTACAATGAGCAGTTCTTC.

This chain joins TRBV13 and TRBJ2-1, with D possibly being TRBD1 (6 bases). The V gene's germline CDR1 is PRHDT and CDR2 FYEKMQ (reference sequence). V was clipped by 5 bases and J by 7 bases, with 15 bases between them. The CDR3 contains 14 residues. This CDR3 reads CASSRGRGRNEQFF. As DNA, the CDR3 is TGTGCCAGCAGCCGGGGCAGGGGAAGAAATGAGCAGTTCTTC.

The rearrangement links TRBV5-1 to TRBJ2-3, with 11 bases aligning to TRBD2. V was clipped by 3 bases and J by 2 bases; unmatched bases: 8. The CDR3 spans 17 residues. Germline-derived CDR1 and CDR2 are SGHRS and YFSETQ. CDR3 loop: CASSWDGTSGVTDTQYF. CDR3 bases: TGCGCCAGCAGCTGGGACGGGACTAGCGGAGTCACAGATACGCAGTATTTT.

V gene TRBV4-2 combines with J gene TRBJ2-5; D possibly corresponds to TRBD2 (6 bases). The CDR3 runs 15 residues. V lost 1 base, J lost 1 base, and 10 bases lay in between. Looked up from germline, CDR1 is LGHNA and CDR2 is YNFKEQ. CDR3 region: CASSQVGGTQETQYF. The CDR3 bases are TGTGCCAGCAGCCAAGTCGGGGGAACCCAAGAGACCCAGTACTTC.

The chain couples TRBV27 to TRBJ2-7; TRBD2 is a possible D gene (6 bases). Trimming took 5 bases from V and 2 from J, leaving 19 bases between them. Germline V gives CDR1 MNHEY, CDR2 SMNVEV (reference sequence). The CDR3 contains 16 residues. This chain's CDR3 is CASSPSGGELAYEQYF. CDR3 nucleotides: TGTGCCAGCAGTCCAAGCGGCGGGGAATTAGCCTACGAGCAGTACTTC.

This clone occurred once. J is TRBJ2-1 and V is TRBV13; D uncertain. CDR1 and CDR2 (germline): PRHDT, FYEKMQ (reference sequence). V was trimmed by 5 bases and J by 4 bases, leaving 12 bases between them. The CDR3 length is 14 residues. CDR3 bases: TGTGCCAGCAGCCCGCGAGGTCCGTACAATGAGCAGTTCTTC. This sequence encodes CASSPRGPYNEQFF.

This rearrangement joins TRBV7-8 to TRBJ2-3, with 10 bases identical to TRBD2. The CDR3 runs 16 residues. Germline CDR1 is SGHVS and CDR2 is FQNEAQ. The V and J ends lost 1 base and 6 bases, in that order; junction bases with no gene match: 7. CDR3 amino acids: CASSLELAGLLDTQYF. The CDR3 DNA is TGTGCCAGCAGCTTAGAACTAGCGGGATTGCTTGATACGCAGTATTTT.

CDR3: CASSVGTSFGTGELFF. CDR3 nucleotide sequence: TGTGCCAGCAGCGTAGGCACTAGCTTCGGCACCGGGGAGCTGTTTTTT. The rearrangement uses TRBV9 and TRBJ2-2, with D possibly TRBD2 on 6 matching bases. Trimming shortened V by 0 bases and J by 4 bases, and 13 bases separated the two germline ends. Germline V gene sequence: CDR1 SGDLS, CDR2 YYNGEE. The CDR3 is made up of 16 amino acids.

The V and J genes are TRBV4-1 and TRBJ2-5; D uncertain. V lost 1 base and J lost 4, with 13 bases in between. CDR1 and CDR2 (germline): MGHRA, YSYEKL. This CDR3 comprises 15 residues. The chain's CDR3 is CASSQVPRRTETQYF. For the CDR3, the DNA is TGCGCCAGCAGCCAAGTCCCTCGACGGACAGAGACCCAGTACTTC.

This sequence joins TRBV28 and TRBJ2-1, with 8 bases that match TRBD2. Germline values: CDR1 MDHEN, CDR2 SYDVKM. V dropped 5 bases and J dropped 3; count of bases not matched to a gene: 6. The CDR3 length is 15 residues. The CDR3 reads CASSPPSGGYNEQFF. The CDR3 DNA is TGTGCCAGCAGTCCTCCGAGCGGGGGCTACAATGAGCAGTTCTTC.

The V gene is TRBV6-6, the J gene TRBJ1-2, with no clear D. The CDR3 length is 13 residues. With 5 bases removed from V and 5 bases from J, the gap between germline ends came to 12 bases. CDR1 MNHNY and CDR2 SVGAGI come from the germline V gene (reference sequence). CDR3 in DNA: TGTGCCAGCAGTCTGACTAGCTCATATGGCTACACCTTC. Translation gives CASSLTSSYGYTF.

This rearrangement joins TRBV6-5 to TRBJ1-4; D is perhaps TRBD1 (5 bases). This CDR3 has 14 residues. V was shortened by 6 bases and J by 3 bases, with 11 bases between the two germline ends. From germline, CDR1 is MNHEY and CDR2 SVGAGI. CDR3 nucleotides: TGTGCCAGCAGGGGACGGGCCCCTAATGAAAAACTGTTTTTT. It translates to CASRGRAPNEKLFF.

The chain employs TRBV27 and TRBJ2-1; tentative D call: TRBD2 (6 bases). Germline loops: CDR1 MNHEY, CDR2 SMNVEV (reference sequence). This CDR3 comprises 15 residues. Trimming took 4 bases from V and 1 from J, leaving 11 bases between them. The DNA for the CDR3 is TGTGCCAGCAGTTCCGGAGGGCCTTCCTACAATGAGCAGTTCTTC. This sequence encodes CASSSGGPSYNEQFF.

The table lists this clone with a count of one. This CDR3 is CASRSNQGAHTEAFF. The CDR3 region has the DNA TGTGCCAGCAGATCAAACCAGGGGGCGCACACTGAAGCTTTCTTT. This sequence joins TRBV27 and TRBJ1-1; 8 nucleotides line up with TRBD1. Germline V CDR1 and CDR2: MNHEY, SMNVEV (reference sequence). Unmatched junction bases numbered 9, after V lost 6 bases and J lost 3 bases. This CDR3 has 15 residues.

The J gene is TRBJ2-3, the V gene TRBV25-1, with D tentatively TRBD1 (6 bases). The germline V and J ends were trimmed by 4 bases and 0 bases, with 17 bases remaining between them. The CDR3 loop spans 17 amino acids. Per germline, CDR1 MGHDK and CDR2 SYGVNS. This CDR3 is CASSARTVGASTDTQYF. CDR3 bases: TGTGCCAGCAGTGCTCGGACAGTTGGCGCTAGCACAGATACGCAGTATTTT.

The V gene is TRBV5-6, the J gene TRBJ2-5, with 7 bases aligning to TRBD1. V trimming: 4 bases; J trimming: 5 bases; junction bases outside the gene matches: 8. There are 14 residues in the CDR3. The germline V gene encodes CDR1 SGHDT and CDR2 YYEEEE. CDR3 DNA: TGTGCCAGCAGCAACTCAGGACAGGTGGAGACCCAGTACTTC. It translates to CASSNSGQVETQYF.

This clone has only one observation. One junction end does not reproduce the germline sequence, and a read error may be involved. J is TRBJ2-2 and V is TRBV7-7, with a possible D match to TRBD1 (5 bases). This CDR3 is built from 16 residues. CDR1 is SSHAT, CDR2 FNYEAQ, per germline (reference sequence). The CDR3 nucleotides are TGTGCTAGCAGCCCCCTTCCAGGGTTGGGAACCGGGGAGCTGTTTTTT. This sequence encodes CASSPLPGLGTGELFF.

This chain links TRBV4-3 with TRBJ1-1; D is ambiguous. The CDR3 is 14 amino acids. Trimming removed 4 bases at V and 1 base at J, with 10 bases between. Germline loops: CDR1 LGHNA, CDR2 YSLEER. The CDR3 sequence: CASSPARGNTEAFF. In DNA, the CDR3 is TGCGCCAGCAGCCCAGCCCGGGGGAACACTGAAGCTTTCTTT.

V usage is TRBV27 and J usage is TRBJ2-1; D gene unclear. The germline V and J ends were trimmed by 2 bases and 3 bases, with 11 bases remaining between them. The CDR3 loop spans 15 amino acids. Germline CDR1 and CDR2: MNHEY and SMNVEV (reference sequence). CDR3 sequence: CASSLIGPSYNEQFF. DNA of the CDR3: TGTGCCAGCAGTTTAATTGGACCCAGCTACAATGAGCAGTTCTTC.

This sequence joins TRBV5-6 and TRBJ2-7, with a possible D match to TRBD1 (6 bases). V gave up 0 bases and J gave up 2 bases, with 9 bases separating them. Germline V lookup: CDR1 SGHDT, CDR2 YYEEEE. The length of the CDR3 is 14 residues. The CDR3, as DNA: TGTGCCAGCAGCTTGGAGACAGGAGCCTACGAGCAGTACTTC. Protein product: CASSLETGAYEQYF.

As to this clone: This specimen includes other DNA sequences encoding the same CDR3. The V call is TRBV6-5, the J call TRBJ2-7; no definite D call. CDR3 size: 13 residues. V lost 0 bases and J lost 6, with 9 bases in between. CDR1 is MNHEY, CDR2 SVGAGI, per germline. In DNA form, the CDR3 reads TGTGCCAGCAGTTACTCGAATTTGGGCGAGCAGTACTTC. Translating it yields CASSYSNLGEQYF.

The CDR3 sequence is CASTKTGGMNTEAFF. The DNA for the CDR3 is TGTGCCAGCACCAAGACAGGGGGGATGAACACTGAAGCTTTCTTT. The V and J genes are TRBV5-5 and TRBJ1-1; 9 bases line up with TRBD1. The CDR3 spans 15 residues. Trimming cost V 6 bases and J 0 bases; bases outside gene matches: 6. Looked up from germline, CDR1 is SGHKS and CDR2 is YYEKEE (reference sequence).

The rearrangement joins TRBV14 to TRBJ2-7; D gene unclear. The CDR3 loop spans 11 amino acids. Germline CDR1 is SGHDN and CDR2 is FVKESK. V was pared by 4 bases and J by 2 bases, with 3 bases between. In nucleotides, the CDR3 is TGTGCCAGCAGCCTGCCCTACGAGCAGTACTTC. Its translation: CASSLPYEQYF.